This T cell receptor beta chain was observed in a study of technical replicates of blood from a few donors. Clones were read by immunoSEQ multiplex PCR, and TCRdb kept only the in-frame ones, dropping some. The repertoire holds 44,000 or so clones, with about 94% as singletons. V shed 3 bases, J shed 3 bases, and the junction held 9 bases outside the gene matches. This CDR3 comprises 18 residues. Germline CDR1 and CDR2: SGHTA and FQGNSA. This receptor was obtained from a human donor in good health. Some clones in this sample may be carry-over from other donors' samples. This chain links TRBV7-2 with TRBJ2-1; TRBD2 aligns across 12 bases. Sequencing was carried out using PBMCs. The CDR3, as DNA: TGTGCCAGCAGCTTCGGACTAGCGGGGATTCTAGGCTACAATGAGCAGTTCTTC. Amino acids: CASSFGLAGILGYNEQFF.